The 7 T cell receptor beta chains below were found in one sample sequenced in a study of blood T cell repertoires in COVID-19. Clones were read by immunoSEQ multiplex PCR, and TCRdb kept only the in-frame ones, dropping some. The profile shows about 150,000 clones, around 82% of them singletons. Input material: peripheral blood. All receptors come from a man aged 55 to 70 with COVID-19, enrolled during active disease.

The chain uses TRBV28 and TRBJ1-2; D perhaps matches TRBD1 (6 bases). Per germline, CDR1 MDHEN and CDR2 SYDVKM. This CDR3 has 14 amino acids. The V and J ends lost 4 bases and 5 bases respectively, with 14 bases between them. CDR3 sequence reads: CASSSPDRRYGYTF. The CDR3 nucleotides read TGTGCCAGCAGTTCCCCGGACAGAAGATATGGCTACACCTTC.

The CDR3 DNA is TGTGCCAGCAGCCAAGTTGTAGACAGGGGGTGGGAGCCCCAGCATTTT. Protein sequence: CASSQVVDRGWEPQHF. The chain employs TRBV3-1 (or the pseudogene TRBV3-2) and TRBJ1-5; 9 bases match TRBD1. V dropped 1 base and J dropped 8; count of bases not matched to a gene: 9. Germline assignment: CDR1 LGHDT and CDR2 YNNKEL (reference sequence). The CDR3 length is 16 residues.

This chain links TRBV5-1 with TRBJ2-1; 14 nucleotides align to TRBD2. V shed 4 bases, J shed 0 bases, and the junction held 3 bases outside the gene matches. The CDR3 consists of 17 residues. The germline V gene has CDR1 SGHRS and CDR2 YFSETQ. CDR3 nucleotide sequence: TGCGCCAGCAGCGGGACTAGCGGGGGCCCCTCCTACAATGAGCAGTTCTTC. The encoded protein is CASSGTSGGPSYNEQFF. Together with reference TRBV5-1 and TRBJ2-1, the CDR3 gives the full variable domain: KAGVTQTPRYLIKTRGQQVTLSCSPISGHRSVSWYQQTPGQGLQFLFEYFSETQRNKGNFPGRFSGRQFSNSRSEMNVSTLELGDSALYLCASSGTSGGPSYNEQFFGPGTRLTVL.

This clone was counted only a few times. The chain uses TRBV25-1 and TRBJ2-7; possibly TRBD2 for D (6 bases). V lost 6 bases, J lost 5 bases, and 17 bases lay in between. Germline values: CDR1 MGHDK, CDR2 SYGVNS. This CDR3 contains 14 residues. This chain's CDR3 is CASRNPRGMNEQYF. The CDR3 DNA follows: TGTGCCAGCAGAAACCCCCGCGGGATGAACGAGCAGTACTTC.

This clone appeared once. The conserved phenylalanine or tryptophan is not found at the CDR3 terminus, so this likely reflects a read error. The chain carries TRBV7-2 and TRBJ1-4, with no clear D. This CDR3 has 13 residues. Per germline, CDR1 SGHTA and CDR2 FQGNSA. With 5 bases removed from V and 7 bases from J, the gap between germline ends came to 11 bases. The CDR3 reads CASSLGAAEKLFL. CDR3 sequence (DNA): TGTGCCAGCAGCCTAGGAGCGGCTGAAAAACTGTTTTTG.

In its sample, this clone was seen once. The V and J genes are TRBV5-4 and TRBJ2-7; TRBD2 agrees at 10 bases. The germline V gene has CDR1 SGHNT and CDR2 YYREEE (reference sequence). J lost 4 bases, V lost 5 bases, and 6 bases had no gene match. CDR3 length: 14 residues. The CDR3 reads CASRSGTSEYEQYF. CDR3 coding DNA: TGTGCCAGCAGATCCGGGACTAGCGAGTACGAGCAGTACTTC.

The rearrangement joins TRBV9 to TRBJ2-1, with 12 nucleotides matching TRBD2. CDR1 and CDR2 (germline): SGDLS, YYNGEE. The CDR3 length is 20 residues. The V and J ends lost 0 bases and 2 bases, in that order; junction bases with no gene match: 12. CDR3: CASSVARGLAGGPPYNEQFF. CDR3 DNA: TGTGCCAGCAGCGTAGCTAGGGGGCTAGCGGGAGGGCCCCCCTACAATGAGCAGTTCTTC.